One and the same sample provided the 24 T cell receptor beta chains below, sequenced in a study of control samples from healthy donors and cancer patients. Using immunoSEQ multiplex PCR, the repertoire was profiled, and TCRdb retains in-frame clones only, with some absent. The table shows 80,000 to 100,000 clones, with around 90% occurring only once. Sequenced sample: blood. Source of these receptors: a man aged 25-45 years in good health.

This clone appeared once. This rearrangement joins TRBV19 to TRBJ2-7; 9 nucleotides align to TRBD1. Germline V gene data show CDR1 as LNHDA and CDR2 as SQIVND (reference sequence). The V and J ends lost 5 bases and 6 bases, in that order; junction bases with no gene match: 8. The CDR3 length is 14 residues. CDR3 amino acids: CASSRGQGTGEQYF. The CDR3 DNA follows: TGTGCCAGTAGTCGTGGACAGGGGACTGGCGAGCAGTACTTC.

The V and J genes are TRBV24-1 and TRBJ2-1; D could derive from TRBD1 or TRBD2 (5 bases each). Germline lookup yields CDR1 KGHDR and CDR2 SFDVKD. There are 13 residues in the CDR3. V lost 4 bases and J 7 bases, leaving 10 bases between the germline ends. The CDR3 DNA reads TGTGCCACCAGTGACTCCGGGACGAATGAGCAGTTCTTC. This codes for CATSDSGTNEQFF.

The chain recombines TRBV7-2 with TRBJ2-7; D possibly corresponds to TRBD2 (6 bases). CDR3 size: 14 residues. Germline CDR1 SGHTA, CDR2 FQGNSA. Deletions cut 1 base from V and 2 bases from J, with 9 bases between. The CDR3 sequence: CASSLVGGAYEQYF. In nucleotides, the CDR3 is TGTGCCAGCAGCTTAGTGGGAGGCGCCTACGAGCAGTACTTC.

The CDR3 loop reads CASSLGMNTEAFF. The DNA of the CDR3 is TGTGCCAGCAGTCTTGGGATGAACACTGAAGCTTTCTTT. The chain has TRBV6-6 and TRBJ1-1; D not certain. Looked up from germline, CDR1 is MNHNY and CDR2 is SVGAGI (reference sequence). V shed 5 bases and J shed 0 bases, with 7 bases lying between them. The CDR3 extends over 13 amino acids.

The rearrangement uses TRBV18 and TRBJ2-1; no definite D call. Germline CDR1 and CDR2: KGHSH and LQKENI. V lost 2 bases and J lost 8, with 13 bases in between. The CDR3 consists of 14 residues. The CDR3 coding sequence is TGTGCCAGCTCACCATTGGCCACCGGAGATGAGCAGTTCTTC. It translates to CASSPLATGDEQFF.

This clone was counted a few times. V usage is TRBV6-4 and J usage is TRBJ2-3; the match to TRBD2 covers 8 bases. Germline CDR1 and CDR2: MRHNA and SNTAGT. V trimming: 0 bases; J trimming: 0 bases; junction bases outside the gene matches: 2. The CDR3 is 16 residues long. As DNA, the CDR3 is TGTGCCAGCAGTGACTCGTCTAGCGGGAGCACAGATACGCAGTATTTT. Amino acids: CASSDSSSGSTDTQYF.

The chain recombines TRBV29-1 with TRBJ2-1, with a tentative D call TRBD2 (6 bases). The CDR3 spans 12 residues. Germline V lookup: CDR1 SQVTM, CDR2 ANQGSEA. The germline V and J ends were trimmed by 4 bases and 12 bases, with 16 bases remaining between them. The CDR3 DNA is TGCAGCGTTGTTATCCGGGAGAGAACGCAGTTCTTC. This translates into CSVVIRERTQFF.

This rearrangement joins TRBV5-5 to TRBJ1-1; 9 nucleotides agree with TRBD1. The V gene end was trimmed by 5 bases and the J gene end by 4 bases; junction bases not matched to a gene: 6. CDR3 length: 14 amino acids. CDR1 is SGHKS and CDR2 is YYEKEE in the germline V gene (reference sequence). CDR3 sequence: CASRRGQGITEAFF. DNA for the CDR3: TGTGCCAGCAGGAGGGGACAGGGCATCACTGAAGCTTTCTTT.

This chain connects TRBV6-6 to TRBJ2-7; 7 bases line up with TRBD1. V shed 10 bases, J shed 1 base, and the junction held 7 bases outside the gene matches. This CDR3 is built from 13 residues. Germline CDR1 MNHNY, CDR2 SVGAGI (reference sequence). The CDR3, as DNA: TGTGCCACAACTGGGACAGCGTCCTACGAGCAGTACTTC. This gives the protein CATTGTASYEQYF.

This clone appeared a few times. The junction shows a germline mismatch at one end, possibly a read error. The CDR3: CATGLSSF. The CDR3 coding sequence is TGTGCCACCGGCCTTTCGTCCTTT. The chain is built from TRBV19 and TRBJ1-1; D is undetermined. CDR1 is LNHDA and CDR2 is SQIVND in the germline V gene (reference sequence). This CDR3 is built from 8 residues.

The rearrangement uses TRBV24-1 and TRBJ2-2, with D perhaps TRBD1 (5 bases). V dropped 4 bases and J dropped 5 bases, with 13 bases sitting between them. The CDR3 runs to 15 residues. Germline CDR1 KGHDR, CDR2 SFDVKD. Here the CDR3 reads CATSDRTSGTGELFF. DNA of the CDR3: TGTGCCACCAGTGACCGAACCTCAGGGACCGGGGAGCTGTTTTTT.

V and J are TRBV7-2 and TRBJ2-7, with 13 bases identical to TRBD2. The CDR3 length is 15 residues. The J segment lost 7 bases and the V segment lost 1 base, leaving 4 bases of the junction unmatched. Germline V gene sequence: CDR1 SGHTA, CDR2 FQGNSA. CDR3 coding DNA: TGTGCCAGCAGCTTAGAGCTGACTAGCGGGAGGGAGCAGTACTTC. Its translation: CASSLELTSGREQYF.

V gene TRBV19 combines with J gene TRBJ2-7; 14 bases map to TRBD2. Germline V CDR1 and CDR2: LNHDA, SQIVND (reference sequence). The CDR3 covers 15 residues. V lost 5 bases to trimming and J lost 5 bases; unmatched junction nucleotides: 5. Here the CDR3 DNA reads TGTGCCAGTAGTGCAGGGACTAGCGGGAGAAACGAGCAGTACTTC. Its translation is CASSAGTSGRNEQYF.

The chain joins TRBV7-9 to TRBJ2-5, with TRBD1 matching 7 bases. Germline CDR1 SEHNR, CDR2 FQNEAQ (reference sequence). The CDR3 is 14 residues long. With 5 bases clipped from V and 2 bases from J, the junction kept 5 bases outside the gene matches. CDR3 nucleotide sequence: TGTGCCAGCAGCAACCCGGGACAGCAAGAGACCCAGTACTTC. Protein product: CASSNPGQQETQYF.

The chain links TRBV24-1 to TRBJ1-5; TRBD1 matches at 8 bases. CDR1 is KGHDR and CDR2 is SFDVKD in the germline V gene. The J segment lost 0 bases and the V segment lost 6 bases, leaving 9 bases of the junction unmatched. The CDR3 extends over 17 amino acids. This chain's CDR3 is CATSPPETGDSNQPQHF. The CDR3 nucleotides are TGTGCCACCAGTCCCCCAGAGACAGGGGATAGCAATCAGCCCCAGCATTTT.

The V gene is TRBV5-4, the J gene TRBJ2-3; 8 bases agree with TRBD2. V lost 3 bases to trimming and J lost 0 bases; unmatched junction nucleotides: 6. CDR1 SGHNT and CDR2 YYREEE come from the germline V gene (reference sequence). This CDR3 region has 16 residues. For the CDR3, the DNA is TGTGCCAGCAGCTCAATTAGCGGGACCAGCACAGATACGCAGTATTTT. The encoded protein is CASSSISGTSTDTQYF.

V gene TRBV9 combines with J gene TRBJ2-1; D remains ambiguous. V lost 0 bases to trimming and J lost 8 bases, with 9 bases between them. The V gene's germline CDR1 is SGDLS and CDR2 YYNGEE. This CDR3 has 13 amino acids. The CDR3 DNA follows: TGTGCCAGCAGCGTAGGAGGCTCGGATGAGCAGTTCTTC. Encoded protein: CASSVGGSDEQFF. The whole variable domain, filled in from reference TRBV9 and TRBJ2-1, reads DSGVTQTPKHLITATGQRVTLRCSPRSGDLSVYWYQQSLDQGLQFLIQYYNGEERAKGNILERFSAQQFPDLHSELNLSSLELGDSALYFCASSVGGSDEQFFGPGTRLTVL.

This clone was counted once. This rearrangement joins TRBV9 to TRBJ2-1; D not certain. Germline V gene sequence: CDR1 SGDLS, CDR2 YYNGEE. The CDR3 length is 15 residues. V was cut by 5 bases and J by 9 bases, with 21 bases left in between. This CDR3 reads CASSTGEPSDGEQFF. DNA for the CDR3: TGTGCCAGCAGTACGGGCGAGCCGTCAGACGGTGAGCAGTTCTTC.

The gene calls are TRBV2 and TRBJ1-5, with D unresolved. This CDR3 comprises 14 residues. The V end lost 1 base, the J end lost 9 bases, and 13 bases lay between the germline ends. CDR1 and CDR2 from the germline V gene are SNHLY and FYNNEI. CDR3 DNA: TGTGCCAGCAGTGAAGACAGACCCTCAGGGCCCCAGCATTTT. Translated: CASSEDRPSGPQHF.

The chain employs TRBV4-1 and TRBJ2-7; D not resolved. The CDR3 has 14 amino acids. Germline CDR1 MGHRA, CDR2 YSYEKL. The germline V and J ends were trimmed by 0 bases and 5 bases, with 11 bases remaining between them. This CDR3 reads CASSQDPSDDEQYF. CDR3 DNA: TGCGCCAGCAGCCAAGATCCTTCGGACGACGAGCAGTACTTC.

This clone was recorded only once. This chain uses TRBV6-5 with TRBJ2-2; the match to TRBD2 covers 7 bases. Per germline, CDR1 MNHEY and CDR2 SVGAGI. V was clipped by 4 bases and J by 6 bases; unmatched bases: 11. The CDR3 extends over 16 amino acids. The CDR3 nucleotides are TGTGCCAGCAGTTCCCCCCAGCGAGGGAGGGCCGGGGAGCTGTTTTTT. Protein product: CASSSPQRGRAGELFF.

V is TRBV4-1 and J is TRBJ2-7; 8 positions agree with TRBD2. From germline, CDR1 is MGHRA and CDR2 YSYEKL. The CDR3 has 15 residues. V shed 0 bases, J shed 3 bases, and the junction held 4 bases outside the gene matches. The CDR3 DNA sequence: TGCGCCAGCAGCCAAGAACGGGAGGGCCTCTACGAGCAGTACTTC. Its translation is CASSQEREGLYEQYF.

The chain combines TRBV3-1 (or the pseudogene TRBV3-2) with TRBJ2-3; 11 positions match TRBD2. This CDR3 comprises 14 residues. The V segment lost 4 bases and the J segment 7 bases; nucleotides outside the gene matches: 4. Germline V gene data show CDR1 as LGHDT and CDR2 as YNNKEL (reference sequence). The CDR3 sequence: CASSPGTSGYTQYF. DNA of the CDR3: TGTGCCAGCAGCCCTGGGACTAGCGGCTATACGCAGTATTTT.

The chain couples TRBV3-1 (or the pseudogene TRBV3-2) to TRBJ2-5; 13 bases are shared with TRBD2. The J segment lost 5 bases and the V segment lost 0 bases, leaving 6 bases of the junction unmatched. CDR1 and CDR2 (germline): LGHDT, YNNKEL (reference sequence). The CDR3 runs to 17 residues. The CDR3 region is CASSQDQLAGGLETQYF. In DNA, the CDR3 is TGTGCCAGCAGCCAAGATCAACTAGCGGGAGGGTTGGAGACCCAGTACTTC.